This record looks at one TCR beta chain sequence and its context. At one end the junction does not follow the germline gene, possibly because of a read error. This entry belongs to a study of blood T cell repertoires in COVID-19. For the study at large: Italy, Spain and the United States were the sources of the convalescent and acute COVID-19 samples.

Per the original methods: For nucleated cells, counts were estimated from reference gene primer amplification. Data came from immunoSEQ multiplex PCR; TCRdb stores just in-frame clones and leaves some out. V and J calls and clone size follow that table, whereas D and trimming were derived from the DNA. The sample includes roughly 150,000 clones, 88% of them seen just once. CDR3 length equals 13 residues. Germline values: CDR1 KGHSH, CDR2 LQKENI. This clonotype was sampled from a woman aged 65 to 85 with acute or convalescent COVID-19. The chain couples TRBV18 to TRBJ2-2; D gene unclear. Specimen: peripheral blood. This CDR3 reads CASSTRGTEELFF. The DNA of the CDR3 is TGTGCCAGCTCAACCCGAGGTACCGAGGAGCTGTTTTTT.